This is a list of T cell receptor beta chains from one sample in a study of blood T cells in healthy people across ages. A single record per CDR3 protein comes from TCRdb applying MiXCR to the 5' RACE reads. In the table there are roughly 500,000 distinct CDR3 sequences, approximately 27% of which are singletons. The sample comprised blood. The receptors originated from a woman in her seventies in good health. Both conserved end residues are part of each CDR3. The order of the fields is D gene, V gene, clone size, J gene, CDR3 protein, CDR3 DNA. D genes are given only for firm matches. Expanded clones are given a class, and other clones once, few, many or no size at all.

-	TRBV18	-	TRBJ1-2	CASSPEAGYTF	TGTGCCAGCTCACCAGAGGCTGGCTACACCTTC
TRBD1	TRBV10-3	-	TRBJ1-2	CAISDPRQGVGGYTF	TGTGCCATCAGTGACCCTCGACAGGGCGTGGGGGGCTACACCTTC
-	TRBV12-3/TRBV12-4	-	TRBJ2-3	CASSPTGRVTDTQYF	TGTGCCAGCAGCCCTACCGGCAGGGTCACAGATACGCAGTATTTT
-	TRBV6-5	few	TRBJ2-3	CASSSPAGDTQYF	TGTGCCAGCAGCTCCCCTGCTGGTGATACGCAGTATTTT
-	TRBV3-1	few	TRBJ1-1	CASSPWTARQAFF	TGTGCCAGCAGCCCTTGGACAGCACGGCAAGCTTTCTTT
-	TRBV29-1	-	TRBJ2-5	CSVGRPRGQETQYF	TGCAGCGTTGGACGGCCACGGGGGCAAGAGACCCAGTACTTC
-	TRBV4-2	-	TRBJ2-7	CASSQDLRGGVYEQYF	TGTGCCAGCAGCCAAGATTTGAGGGGGGGCGTCTACGAGCAGTACTTC
-	TRBV5-1	-	TRBJ2-2	CASSSPGAMGTGELFF	TGCGCCAGCAGCTCCCCTGGGGCTATGGGTACCGGGGAGCTGTTTTTT
TRBD2	TRBV15	-	TRBJ2-1	CATSKSGGALSSYNEQFF	TGTGCCACCAGCAAAAGCGGGGGGGCCTTAAGCTCCTACAATGAGCAGTTCTTC
-	TRBV29-1	-	TRBJ2-5	CSVRGVGETQYF	TGCAGCGTCCGGGGCGTGGGGGAGACCCAGTACTTC
TRBD1	TRBV12-3/TRBV12-4	-	TRBJ1-2	CASSLEDRGRGYTF	TGTGCCAGCAGTTTAGAGGACAGGGGGCGAGGCTACACCTTC
-	TRBV5-1	-	TRBJ2-1	CASSSSGTNNEQFF	TGCGCCAGCAGCTCCTCCGGGACCAACAATGAGCAGTTCTTC
-	TRBV12-3/TRBV12-4	few	TRBJ1-1	CASSLGRQAFF	TGTGCCAGCAGTTTAGGCAGGCAAGCTTTCTTT
-	TRBV4-2	-	TRBJ2-5	CASSQDVAQETQYF	TGTGCCAGCAGCCAAGATGTAGCCCAAGAGACCCAGTACTTC
-	TRBV6-4	-	TRBJ1-4	CASSDLGIGTNEKLLF	TGTGCCAGCAGTGATCTGGGAATCGGGACTAATGAAAAACTGCTTTTT
TRBD2	TRBV6-2/TRBV6-3	few	TRBJ2-5	CASNERGGEETQYF	TGTGCCAGCAATGAGCGGGGGGGTGAAGAGACCCAGTACTTC
TRBD1	TRBV5-1	many	TRBJ2-5	CASSSRTGGETQYF	TGTGCCAGCAGTTCCCGGACAGGGGGCGAGACCCAGTACTTC
-	TRBV12-3/TRBV12-4	many	TRBJ1-2	CASSLFGGFNYGYTF	TGTGCCAGCAGTTTATTTGGGGGATTCAACTATGGCTACACCTTC
-	TRBV18	-	TRBJ1-1	CASSPSSRVMNTEAFF	TGTGCCAGCTCACCTTCTAGCAGAGTCATGAACACTGAAGCTTTCTTT
-	TRBV12-3/TRBV12-4	few	TRBJ1-1	CAGGMLGNTEAFF	TGTGCCGGGGGGATGTTAGGGAACACTGAAGCTTTCTTT
-	TRBV5-4	-	TRBJ1-1	CASSLRDMNTEAFF	TGTGCCAGCAGCTTGCGGGACATGAACACTGAAGCTTTCTTT
-	TRBV15	-	TRBJ1-4	CATSRGKGEKLFF	TGTGCCACCAGCAGAGGGAAAGGTGAAAAACTGTTTTTT
-	TRBV6-9	few	TRBJ2-5	CASSPRGGPETQYF	TGTGCCAGCAGTCCCAGGGGGGGCCCAGAGACCCAGTACTTC
TRBD1	TRBV10-3	few	TRBJ1-1	CAISESRERTGKGNTEAFF	TGTGCCATCAGTGAGTCGAGGGAAAGGACAGGGAAGGGGAACACTGAAGCTTTCTTT
TRBD1	TRBV12-3/TRBV12-4	few	TRBJ2-7	CASTFGQGVGYEQYF	TGTGCCAGCACCTTTGGACAGGGGGTTGGCTACGAGCAGTACTTC
-	TRBV20-1	few	TRBJ1-3	CSVPDRTSGNTIYF	TGCAGTGTTCCAGACAGGACCTCTGGAAACACCATATATTTT
-	TRBV29-1	-	TRBJ2-3	CSVVRSLSDTQYF	TGCAGCGTTGTACGGAGCCTCTCAGATACGCAGTATTTT
-	TRBV5-1	few	TRBJ2-7	CASKGTSEIYEQYF	TGCGCCAGCAAAGGGACCTCCGAAATCTACGAGCAGTACTTC
-	TRBV9	-	TRBJ2-1	CASSPTSRREYNEQFF	TGTGCCAGCAGCCCGACCTCGCGGAGGGAATACAATGAGCAGTTCTTC
TRBD1	TRBV4-1	few	TRBJ2-7	CASSQPRDRGRSYEQYF	TGCGCCAGCAGCCAACCTCGGGACAGGGGCAGGTCCTACGAGCAGTACTTC
-	TRBV5-1	few	TRBJ2-5	CASSSLLGFGGETQYF	TGCGCCAGCAGCTCCCTGCTGGGTTTTGGAGGGGAGACCCAGTACTTC
-	TRBV27	few	TRBJ1-1	CASSPRPGTLTEAFF	TGTGCCAGCAGTCCCCGACCGGGAACGCTCACTGAAGCTTTCTTT
-	TRBV7-2	-	TRBJ2-5	CASRFSGTVQETQYF	TGTGCCAGCAGGTTTAGCGGGACAGTCCAAGAGACCCAGTACTTC
TRBD1	TRBV20-1	few	TRBJ1-6	CSARVTGASSYNSPLHF	TGCAGTGCTAGAGTAACAGGGGCGAGCTCCTATAATTCACCCCTCCACTTT
-	TRBV20-1	few	TRBJ1-4	CSAFQGTNEKLFF	TGCAGTGCTTTCCAGGGAACTAATGAAAAACTGTTTTTT
-	TRBV9	-	TRBJ2-5	CASSVDETRETQYF	TGTGCCAGCAGCGTAGATGAGACGAGAGAGACCCAGTACTTC
-	TRBV7-9	-	TRBJ1-2	CASSEGDGYTF	TGTGCCAGCAGTGAGGGGGATGGCTACACCTTC